The sequence of this T cell receptor (beta chain) was determined in a study of beta chain features in type 1 diabetes. There are 13 residues in the CDR3. V lost 1 base to trimming and J lost 1 base, with 4 bases between them. CDR1 and CDR2 from the germline V gene are SGHVS and FNYEAQ. Expressed TCRB transcripts were sequenced after all isolated RNA was converted to cDNA. Method: immunoSEQ multiplex PCR; TCRdb's copy keeps in-frame clones and lacks some. The sample records roughly 400,000 clones, over 13% being singletons. This chain uses TRBV7-6 with TRBJ1-1; D not resolved. This receptor was obtained from a woman between 18 and 30 years old in good health. The sample consisted of naive CD4+ T cells from blood. The CDR3 DNA follows: TGTGCCAGCAGCTTAGTGGCGAACACTGAAGCTTTCTTT. It specifies CASSLVANTEAFF.